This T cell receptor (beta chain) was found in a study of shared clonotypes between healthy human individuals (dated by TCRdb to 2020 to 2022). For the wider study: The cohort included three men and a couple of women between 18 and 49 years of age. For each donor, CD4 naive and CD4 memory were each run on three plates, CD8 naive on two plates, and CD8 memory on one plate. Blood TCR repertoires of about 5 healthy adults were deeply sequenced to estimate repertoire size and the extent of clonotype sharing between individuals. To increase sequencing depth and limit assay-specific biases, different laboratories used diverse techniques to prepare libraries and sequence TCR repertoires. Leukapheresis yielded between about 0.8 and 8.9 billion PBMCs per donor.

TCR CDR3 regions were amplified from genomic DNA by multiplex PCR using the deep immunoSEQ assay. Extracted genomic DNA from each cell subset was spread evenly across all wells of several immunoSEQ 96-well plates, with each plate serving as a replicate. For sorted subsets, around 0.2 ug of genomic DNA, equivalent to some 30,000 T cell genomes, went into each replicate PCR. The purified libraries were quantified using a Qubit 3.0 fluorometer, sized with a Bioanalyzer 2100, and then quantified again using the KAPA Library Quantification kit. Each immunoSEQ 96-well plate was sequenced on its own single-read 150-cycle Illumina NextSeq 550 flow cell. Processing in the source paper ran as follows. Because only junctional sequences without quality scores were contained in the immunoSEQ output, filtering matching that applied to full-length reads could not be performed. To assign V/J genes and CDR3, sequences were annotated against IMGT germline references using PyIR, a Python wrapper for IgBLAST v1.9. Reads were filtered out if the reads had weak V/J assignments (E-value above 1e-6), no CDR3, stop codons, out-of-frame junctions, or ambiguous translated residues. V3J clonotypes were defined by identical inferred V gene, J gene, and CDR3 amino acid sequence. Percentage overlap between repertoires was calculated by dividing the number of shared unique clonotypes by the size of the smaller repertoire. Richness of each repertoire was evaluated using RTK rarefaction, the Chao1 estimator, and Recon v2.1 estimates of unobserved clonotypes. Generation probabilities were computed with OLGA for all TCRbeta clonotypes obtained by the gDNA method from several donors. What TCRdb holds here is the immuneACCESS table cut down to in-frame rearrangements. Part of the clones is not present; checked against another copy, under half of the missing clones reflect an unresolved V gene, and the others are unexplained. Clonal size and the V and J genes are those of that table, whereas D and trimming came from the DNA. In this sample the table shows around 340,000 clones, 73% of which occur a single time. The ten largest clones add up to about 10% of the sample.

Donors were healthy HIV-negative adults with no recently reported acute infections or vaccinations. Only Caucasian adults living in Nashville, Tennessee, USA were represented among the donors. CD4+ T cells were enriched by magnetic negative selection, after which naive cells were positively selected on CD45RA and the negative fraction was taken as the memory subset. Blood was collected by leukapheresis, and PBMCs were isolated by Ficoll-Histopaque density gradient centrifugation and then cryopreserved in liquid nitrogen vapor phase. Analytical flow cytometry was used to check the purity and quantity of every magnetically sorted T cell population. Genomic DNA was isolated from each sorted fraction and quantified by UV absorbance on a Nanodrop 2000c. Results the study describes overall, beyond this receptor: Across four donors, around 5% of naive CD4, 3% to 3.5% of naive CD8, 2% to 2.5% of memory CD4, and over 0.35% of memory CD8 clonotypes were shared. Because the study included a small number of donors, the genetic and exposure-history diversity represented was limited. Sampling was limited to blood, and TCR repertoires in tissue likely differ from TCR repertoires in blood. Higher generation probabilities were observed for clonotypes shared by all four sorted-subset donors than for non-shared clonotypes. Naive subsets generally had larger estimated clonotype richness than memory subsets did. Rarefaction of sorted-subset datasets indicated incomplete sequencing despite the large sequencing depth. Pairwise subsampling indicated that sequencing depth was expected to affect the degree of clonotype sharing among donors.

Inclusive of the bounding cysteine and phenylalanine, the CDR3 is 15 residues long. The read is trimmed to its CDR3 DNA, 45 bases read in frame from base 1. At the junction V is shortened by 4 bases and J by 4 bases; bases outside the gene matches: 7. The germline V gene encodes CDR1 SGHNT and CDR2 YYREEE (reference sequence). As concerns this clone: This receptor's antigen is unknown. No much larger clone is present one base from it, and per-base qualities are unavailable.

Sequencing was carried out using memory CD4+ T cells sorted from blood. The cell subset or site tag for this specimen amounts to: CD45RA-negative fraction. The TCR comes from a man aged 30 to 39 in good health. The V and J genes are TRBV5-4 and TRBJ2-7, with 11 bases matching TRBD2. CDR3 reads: CASSQRLAGSYEQYF. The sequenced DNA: TGTGCCAGCAGCCAGAGACTAGCGGGAAGTTACGAGCAGTACTTC.